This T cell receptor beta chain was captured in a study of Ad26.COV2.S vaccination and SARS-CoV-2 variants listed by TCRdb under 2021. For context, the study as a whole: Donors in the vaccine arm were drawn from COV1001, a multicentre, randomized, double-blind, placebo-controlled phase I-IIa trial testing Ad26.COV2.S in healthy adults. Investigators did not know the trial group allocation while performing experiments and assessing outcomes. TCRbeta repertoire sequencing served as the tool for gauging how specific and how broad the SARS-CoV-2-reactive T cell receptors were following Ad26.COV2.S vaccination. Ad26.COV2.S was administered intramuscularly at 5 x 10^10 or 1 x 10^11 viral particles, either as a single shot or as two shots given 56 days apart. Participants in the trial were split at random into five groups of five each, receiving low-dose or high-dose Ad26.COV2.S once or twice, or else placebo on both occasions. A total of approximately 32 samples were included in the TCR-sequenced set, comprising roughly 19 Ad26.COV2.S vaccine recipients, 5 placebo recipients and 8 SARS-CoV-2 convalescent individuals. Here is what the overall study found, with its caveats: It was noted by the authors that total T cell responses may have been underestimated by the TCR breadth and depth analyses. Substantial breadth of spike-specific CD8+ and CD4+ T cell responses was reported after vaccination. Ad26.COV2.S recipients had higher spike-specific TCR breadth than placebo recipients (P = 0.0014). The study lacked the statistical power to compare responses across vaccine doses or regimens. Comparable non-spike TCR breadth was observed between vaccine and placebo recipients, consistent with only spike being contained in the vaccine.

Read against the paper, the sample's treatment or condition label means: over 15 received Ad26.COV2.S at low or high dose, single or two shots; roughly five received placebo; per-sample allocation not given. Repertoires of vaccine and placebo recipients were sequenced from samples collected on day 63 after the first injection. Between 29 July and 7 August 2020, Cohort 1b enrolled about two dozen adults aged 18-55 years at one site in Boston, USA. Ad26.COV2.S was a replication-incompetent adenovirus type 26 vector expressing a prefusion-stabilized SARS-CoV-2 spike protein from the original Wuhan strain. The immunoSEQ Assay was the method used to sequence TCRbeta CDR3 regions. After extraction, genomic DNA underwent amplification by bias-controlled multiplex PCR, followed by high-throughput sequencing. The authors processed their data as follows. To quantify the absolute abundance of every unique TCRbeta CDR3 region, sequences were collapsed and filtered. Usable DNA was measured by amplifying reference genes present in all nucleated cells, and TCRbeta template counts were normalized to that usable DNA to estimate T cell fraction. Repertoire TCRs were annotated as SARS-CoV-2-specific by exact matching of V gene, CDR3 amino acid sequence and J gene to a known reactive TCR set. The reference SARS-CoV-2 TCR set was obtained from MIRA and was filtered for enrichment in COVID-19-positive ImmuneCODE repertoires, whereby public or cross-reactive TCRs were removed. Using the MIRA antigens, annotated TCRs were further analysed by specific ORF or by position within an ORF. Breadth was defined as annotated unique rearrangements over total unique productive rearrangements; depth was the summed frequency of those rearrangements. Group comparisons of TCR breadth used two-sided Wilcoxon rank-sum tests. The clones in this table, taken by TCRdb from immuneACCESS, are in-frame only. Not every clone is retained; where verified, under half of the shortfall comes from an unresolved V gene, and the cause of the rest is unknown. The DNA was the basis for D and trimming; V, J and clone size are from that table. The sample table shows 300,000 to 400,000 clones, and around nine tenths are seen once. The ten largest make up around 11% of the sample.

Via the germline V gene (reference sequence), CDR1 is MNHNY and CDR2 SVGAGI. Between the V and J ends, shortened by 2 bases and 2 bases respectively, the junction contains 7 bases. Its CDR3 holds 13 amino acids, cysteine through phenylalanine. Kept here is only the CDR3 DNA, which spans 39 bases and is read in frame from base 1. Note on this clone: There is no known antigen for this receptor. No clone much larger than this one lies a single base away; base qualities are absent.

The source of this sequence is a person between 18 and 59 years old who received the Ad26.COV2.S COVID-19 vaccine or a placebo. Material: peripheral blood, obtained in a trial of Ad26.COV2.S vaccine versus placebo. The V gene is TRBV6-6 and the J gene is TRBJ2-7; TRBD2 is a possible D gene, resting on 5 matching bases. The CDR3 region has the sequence CASSYDYTYEQYF. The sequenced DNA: TGTGCCAGCAGTTACGACTATACCTACGAGCAGTACTTC.